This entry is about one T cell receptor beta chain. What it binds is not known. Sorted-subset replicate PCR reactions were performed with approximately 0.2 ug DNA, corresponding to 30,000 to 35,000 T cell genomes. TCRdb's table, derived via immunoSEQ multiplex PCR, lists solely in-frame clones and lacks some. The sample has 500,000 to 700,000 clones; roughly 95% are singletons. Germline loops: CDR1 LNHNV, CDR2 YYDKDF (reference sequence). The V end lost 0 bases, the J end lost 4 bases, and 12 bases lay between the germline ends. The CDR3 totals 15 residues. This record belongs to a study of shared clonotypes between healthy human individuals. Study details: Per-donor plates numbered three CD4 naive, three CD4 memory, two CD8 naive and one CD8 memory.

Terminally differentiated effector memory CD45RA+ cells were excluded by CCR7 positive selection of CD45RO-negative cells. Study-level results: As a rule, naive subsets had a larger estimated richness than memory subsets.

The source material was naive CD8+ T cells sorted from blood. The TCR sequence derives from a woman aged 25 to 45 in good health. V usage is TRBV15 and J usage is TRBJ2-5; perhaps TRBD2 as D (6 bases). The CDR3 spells CATSRDRGGPETQYF. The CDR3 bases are TGTGCCACCAGCAGAGATCGGGGAGGTCCAGAGACCCAGTACTTC.